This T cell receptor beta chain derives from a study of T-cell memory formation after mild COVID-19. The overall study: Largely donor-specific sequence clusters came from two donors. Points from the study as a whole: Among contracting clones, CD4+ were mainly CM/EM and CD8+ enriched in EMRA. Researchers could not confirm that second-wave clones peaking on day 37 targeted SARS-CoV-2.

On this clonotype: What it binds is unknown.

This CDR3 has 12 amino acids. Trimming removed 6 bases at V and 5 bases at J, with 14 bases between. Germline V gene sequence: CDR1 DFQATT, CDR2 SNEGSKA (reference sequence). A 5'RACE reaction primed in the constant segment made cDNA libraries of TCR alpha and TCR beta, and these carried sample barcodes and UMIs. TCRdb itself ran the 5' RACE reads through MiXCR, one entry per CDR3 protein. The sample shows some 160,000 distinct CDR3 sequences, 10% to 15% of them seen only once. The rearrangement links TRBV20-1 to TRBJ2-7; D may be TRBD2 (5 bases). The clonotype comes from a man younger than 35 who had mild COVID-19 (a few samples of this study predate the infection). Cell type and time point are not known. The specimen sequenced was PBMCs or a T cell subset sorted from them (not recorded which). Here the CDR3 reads CSAGRRFDEQYF. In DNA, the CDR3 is TGCAGTGCGGGTAGGAGGTTCGACGAGCAGTACTTC.